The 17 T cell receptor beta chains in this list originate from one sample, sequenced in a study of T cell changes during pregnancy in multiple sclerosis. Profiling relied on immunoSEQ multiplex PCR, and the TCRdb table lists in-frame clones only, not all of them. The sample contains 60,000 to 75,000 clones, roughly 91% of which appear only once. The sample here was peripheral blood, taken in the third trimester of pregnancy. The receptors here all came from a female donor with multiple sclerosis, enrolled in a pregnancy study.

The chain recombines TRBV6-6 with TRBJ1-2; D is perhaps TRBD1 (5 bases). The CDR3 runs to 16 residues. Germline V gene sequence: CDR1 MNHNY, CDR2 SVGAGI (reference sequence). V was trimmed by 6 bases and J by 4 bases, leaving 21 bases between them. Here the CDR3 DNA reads TGTGCCAGCAGGAACGGGAGAGGGGAGTCGGTCTATGGCTACACCTTC. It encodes CASRNGRGESVYGYTF.

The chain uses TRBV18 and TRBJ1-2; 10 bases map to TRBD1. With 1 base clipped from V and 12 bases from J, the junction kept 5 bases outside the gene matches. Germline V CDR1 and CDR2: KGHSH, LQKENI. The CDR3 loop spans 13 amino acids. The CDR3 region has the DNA TGTGCCAGCTCACCACGCGGACAGGGGGAGAACACCTTC. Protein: CASSPRGQGENTF.

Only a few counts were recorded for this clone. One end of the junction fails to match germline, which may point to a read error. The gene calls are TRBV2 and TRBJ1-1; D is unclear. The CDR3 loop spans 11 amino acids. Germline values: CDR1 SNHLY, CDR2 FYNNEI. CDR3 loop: CASSAQALITF. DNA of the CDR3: TGTGCCAGCAGTGCTCAGGCGCTGATTACCTTT. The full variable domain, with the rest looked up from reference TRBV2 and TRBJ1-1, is EPEVTQTPSHQVTQMGQEVILRCVPISNHLYFYWYRQILGQKVEFLVSFYNNEISEKSEIFDDQFSVERPDGSNFTLKIRSTKLEDSAMYFCASSAQALITFGQGTRLTVV.

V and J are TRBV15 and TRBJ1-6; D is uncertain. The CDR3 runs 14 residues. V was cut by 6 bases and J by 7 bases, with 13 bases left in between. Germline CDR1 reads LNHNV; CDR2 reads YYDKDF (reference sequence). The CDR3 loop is CATRKPNLNSPLHF. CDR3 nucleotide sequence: TGTGCCACCAGAAAGCCAAATTTGAATTCACCCCTCCACTTT.

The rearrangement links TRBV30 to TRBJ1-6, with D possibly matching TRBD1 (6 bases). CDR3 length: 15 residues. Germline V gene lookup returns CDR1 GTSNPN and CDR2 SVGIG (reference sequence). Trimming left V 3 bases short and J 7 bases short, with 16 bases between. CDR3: CAWRRSGAQNSPLHF. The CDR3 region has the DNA TGTGCCTGGAGGCGGTCAGGGGCCCAGAATTCACCCCTCCACTTT.

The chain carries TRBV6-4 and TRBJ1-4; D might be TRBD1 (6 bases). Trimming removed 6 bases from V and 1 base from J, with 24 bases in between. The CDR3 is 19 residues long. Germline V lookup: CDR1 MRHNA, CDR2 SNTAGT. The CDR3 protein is CASRNPSGTGLGTNEKLFF. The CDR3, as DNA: TGTGCCAGCAGGAACCCCTCCGGCACAGGGTTAGGAACTAATGAAAAACTGTTTTTT.

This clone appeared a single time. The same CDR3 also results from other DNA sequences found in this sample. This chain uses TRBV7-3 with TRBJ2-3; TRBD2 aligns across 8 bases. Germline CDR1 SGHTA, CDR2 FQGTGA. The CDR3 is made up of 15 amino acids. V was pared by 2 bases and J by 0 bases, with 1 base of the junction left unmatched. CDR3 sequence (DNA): TGTGCCAGCAGCTTAGCGGGGGGAAGCACAGATACGCAGTATTTT. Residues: CASSLAGGSTDTQYF.

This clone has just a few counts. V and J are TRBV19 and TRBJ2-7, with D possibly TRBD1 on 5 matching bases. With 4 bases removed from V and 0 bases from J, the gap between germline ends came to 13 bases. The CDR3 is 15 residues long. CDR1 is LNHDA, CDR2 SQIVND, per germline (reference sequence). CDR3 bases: TGTGCCAGTAGTACGGACGGACAACTCTCCTACGAGCAGTACTTC. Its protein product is CASSTDGQLSYEQYF.

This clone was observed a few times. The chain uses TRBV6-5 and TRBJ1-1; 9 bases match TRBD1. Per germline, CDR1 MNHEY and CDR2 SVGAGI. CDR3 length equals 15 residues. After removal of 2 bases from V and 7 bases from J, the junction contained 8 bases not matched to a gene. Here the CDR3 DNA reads TGTGCCAGCAGTTACGCACCGGGACAGGGCCTTGAAGCTTTCTTT. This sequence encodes CASSYAPGQGLEAFF.

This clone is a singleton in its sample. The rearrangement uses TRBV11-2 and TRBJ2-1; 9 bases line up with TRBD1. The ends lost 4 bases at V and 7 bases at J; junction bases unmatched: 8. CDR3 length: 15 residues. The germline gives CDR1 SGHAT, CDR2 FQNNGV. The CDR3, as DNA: TGTGCCAGCAGCTCATGGGACAGGGCTAGGAATGAGCAGTTCTTC. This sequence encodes CASSSWDRARNEQFF.

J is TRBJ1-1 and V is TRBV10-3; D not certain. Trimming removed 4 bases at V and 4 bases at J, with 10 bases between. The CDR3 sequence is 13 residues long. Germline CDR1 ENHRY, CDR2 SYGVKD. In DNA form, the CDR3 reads TGTGCCATCAGTGGTCCGGTCCTCACTGAAGCTTTCTTT. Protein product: CAISGPVLTEAFF.

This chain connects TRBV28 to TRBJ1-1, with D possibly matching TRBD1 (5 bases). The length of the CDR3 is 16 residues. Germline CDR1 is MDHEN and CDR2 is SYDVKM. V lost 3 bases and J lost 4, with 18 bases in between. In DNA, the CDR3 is TGTGCCAGCAGTTTCGTTGGCCCCTTGGGGCTCACTGAAGCTTTCTTT. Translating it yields CASSFVGPLGLTEAFF.

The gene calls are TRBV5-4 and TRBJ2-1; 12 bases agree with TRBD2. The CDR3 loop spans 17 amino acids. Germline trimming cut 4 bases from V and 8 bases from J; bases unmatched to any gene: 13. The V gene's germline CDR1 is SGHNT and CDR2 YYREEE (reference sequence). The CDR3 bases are TGTGCCAGCAGCGGTGGGCTAGCGGGGGGGCAAGGGGATGAGCAGTTCTTC. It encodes CASSGGLAGGQGDEQFF. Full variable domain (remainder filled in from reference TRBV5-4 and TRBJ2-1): ETGVTQSPTHLIKTRGQQVTLRCSSQSGHNTVSWYQQALGQGPQFIFQYYREEENGRGNFPPRFSGLQFPNYSSELNVNALELDDSALYLCASSGGLAGGQGDEQFFGPGTRLTVL.

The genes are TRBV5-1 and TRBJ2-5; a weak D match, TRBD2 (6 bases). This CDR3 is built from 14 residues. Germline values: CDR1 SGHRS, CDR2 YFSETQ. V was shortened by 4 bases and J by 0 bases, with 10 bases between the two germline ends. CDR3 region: CASSLTGDQETQYF. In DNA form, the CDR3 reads TGCGCCAGCAGCCTAACGGGGGACCAAGAGACCCAGTACTTC.

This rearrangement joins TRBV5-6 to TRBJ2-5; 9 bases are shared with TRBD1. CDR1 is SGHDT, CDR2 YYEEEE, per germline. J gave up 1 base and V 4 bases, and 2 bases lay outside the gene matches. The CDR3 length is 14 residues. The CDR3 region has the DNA TGTGCCAGCAGCCAGGGACAGGGCCAAGAGACCCAGTACTTC. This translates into CASSQGQGQETQYF.

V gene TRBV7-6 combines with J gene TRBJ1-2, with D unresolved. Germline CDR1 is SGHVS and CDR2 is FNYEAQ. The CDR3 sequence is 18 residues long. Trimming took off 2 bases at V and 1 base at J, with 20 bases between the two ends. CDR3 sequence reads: CASSLTPKNWQDNYGYTF. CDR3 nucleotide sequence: TGTGCCAGCAGCTTAACTCCCAAGAACTGGCAGGATAACTATGGCTACACCTTC. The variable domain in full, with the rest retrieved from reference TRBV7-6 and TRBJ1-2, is GAGVSQSPRYKVTKRGQDVALRCDPISGHVSLYWYRQALGQGPEFLTYFNYEAQQDKSGLPNDRFSAERPEGSISTLTIQRTEQRDSAMYRCASSLTPKNWQDNYGYTFGSGTRLTVV.

CDR3 in amino acids: CASSQRPDRNTEAFF. The DNA for the CDR3 is TGTGCCAGCAGCCAGAGGCCTGACAGGAACACTGAAGCTTTCTTT. The chain uses TRBV7-9 and TRBJ1-1, with a tentative D call TRBD1 (5 bases). The germline V gene encodes CDR1 SEHNR and CDR2 FQNEAQ (reference sequence). V lost 5 bases and J 1 base, leaving 14 bases between the germline ends. The CDR3 is made up of 15 amino acids. Drawing the rest from reference TRBV7-9 and TRBJ1-1, the complete variable domain is DTGVSQNPRHKITKRGQNVTFRCDPISEHNRLYWYRQTLGQGPEFLTYFQNEAQLEKSRLLSDRFSAERPKGSFSTLEIQRTEQGDSAMYLCASSQRPDRNTEAFFGQGTRLTVV.